These 9 T cell receptor beta chains originate from one sample sequenced in a study of T cells after yellow fever vaccination. A single record per CDR3 protein comes from TCRdb applying MiXCR to the 5' RACE reads. The table records approximately 510,000 distinct CDR3 sequences, about a fifth of them present only once. This specimen was PBMCs, taken approximately 20 days after the first yellow fever vaccination. All receptors come from a man between 18 and 35 years old who received the YFV17D yellow fever vaccine.

The chain joins TRBV19 to TRBJ2-7; 10 bases are a match to TRBD1. The J segment lost 2 bases and the V segment lost 5 bases, leaving 3 bases of the junction unmatched. The CDR3 loop spans 14 amino acids. Germline values: CDR1 LNHDA, CDR2 SQIVND (reference sequence). The CDR3 reads CASSGTGEAYEQYF. The CDR3 region has the DNA TGTGCCAGTAGTGGGACAGGGGAAGCCTACGAGCAGTACTTC.

This clonotype was observed a handful of times. The chain is built from TRBV21-1 and TRBJ1-1. TRBV21-1 is shown as a pseudogene. This CDR3 comprises 15 residues. The CDR3 here is CASSKSGRTNTEAFF. The CDR3 DNA reads TGTGCCAGCAGCAAGTCCGGCAGGACGAACACTGAAGCTTTCTTT.

There are a few counts of this clonotype. The V and J genes are TRBV6-5 and TRBJ2-2; 10 bases match TRBD2. Germline V gene sequence: CDR1 MNHEY, CDR2 SVGAGI. The junction had 7 bases not matched to a gene; V was cut back by 5 bases and J by 1 base. This CDR3 is 17 amino acids long. CDR3 region: CASSPFPSGGNTGELFF. Written as DNA, the CDR3 is TGTGCCAGCAGTCCATTCCCTAGCGGGGGGAACACCGGGGAGCTGTTTTTT.

V gene TRBV7-9 combines with J gene TRBJ2-7; 7 bases are a match to TRBD1. CDR1 and CDR2 from the germline V gene are SEHNR and FQNEAQ (reference sequence). The CDR3 extends over 14 amino acids. Unmatched junction bases numbered 4, after V lost 3 bases and J lost 2 bases. The CDR3 protein is CASSFGDRAYEQYF. As DNA, the CDR3 is TGTGCCAGCAGCTTTGGGGACAGAGCCTACGAGCAGTACTTC. The full variable domain, in which reference TRBV7-9 and TRBJ2-7 provide the parts outside the CDR3, is DTGVSQNPRHKITKRGQNVTFRCDPISEHNRLYWYRQTLGQGPEFLTYFQNEAQLEKSRLLSDRFSAERPKGSFSTLEIQRTEQGDSAMYLCASSFGDRAYEQYFGPGTRLTVT.

This clonotype was seen only a few times. The gene calls are TRBV5-4 and TRBJ2-1, with a tentative D call TRBD2 (6 bases). This CDR3 contains 18 residues. Trimming took off 2 bases at V and 5 bases at J, with 23 bases between the two ends. Germline V gives CDR1 SGHNT, CDR2 YYREEE (reference sequence). For the CDR3, the DNA is TGTGCCAGCAGCTTTTCGGGGGTAAGGGGTCCCGGTAACAATGAGCAGTTCTTC. As protein: CASSFSGVRGPGNNEQFF.

This clonotype has more than one count but fewer than ten. V usage is TRBV29-1 and J usage is TRBJ2-7; TRBD1 aligns across 7 bases. This CDR3 comprises 14 residues. V dropped 4 bases and J dropped 5; count of bases not matched to a gene: 11. Germline V gene data show CDR1 as SQVTM and CDR2 as ANQGSEA. The CDR3 nucleotides read TGCAGCGTTGCCACAGGGGCGCAAATCCACGAGCAGTACTTC. Its protein is CSVATGAQIHEQYF.

The V and J genes are TRBV29-1 and TRBJ1-6; tentative D call: TRBD1 (5 bases). The CDR3 contains 14 residues. V lost 4 bases and J lost 10, with 17 bases in between. Germline V gives CDR1 SQVTM, CDR2 ANQGSEA. DNA of the CDR3: TGCAGCGTTGCAGAATCAAACTACAGGTCACCCCTCCACTTT. Its protein product is CSVAESNYRSPLHF.

V usage is TRBV20-1 and J usage is TRBJ1-1; weak D call: TRBD1 (5 bases). Germline CDR1 DFQATT, CDR2 SNEGSKA (reference sequence). This CDR3 spans 11 amino acids. The V end lost 6 bases, the J end lost 10 bases, and 15 bases lay between the germline ends. CDR3 sequence: CSAGQFGGAFF. CDR3 bases: TGCAGTGCCGGGCAGTTCGGGGGAGCTTTCTTT.

The CDR3 DNA reads TGTGCCATTGGGACAGGAGCTGGCACAGCAGATACGCAGTATTTT. It specifies CAIGTGAGTADTQYF. V and J are TRBV10-3 and TRBJ2-3, with 8 bases matching TRBD1. From germline, CDR1 is ENHRY and CDR2 SYGVKD. After removal of 9 bases from V and 4 bases from J, the junction contained 12 bases not matched to a gene. This CDR3 has 15 residues.